The clone carrying this T cell receptor (beta chain) has at least ten counts. This sample is drawn from a study of shared clonotypes between healthy human individuals. Profiling relied on immunoSEQ multiplex PCR, and the TCRdb table lists in-frame clones only, not all of them. The table records 450,000 to 500,000 clones, about 78% of them present only once. This receptor was taken from a woman aged 40 to 49 in good health. Some clones in this sample may be carry-over from other donors' samples. Material for sequencing was PBMCs.

The CDR3 sequence: CASSEKLAGTSSYEQYF. The DNA for the CDR3 is TGCGCCAGCAGTGAAAAACTAGCGGGTACCAGCTCCTACGAGCAGTACTTC. The chain joins TRBV10-1 to TRBJ2-7; 9 nucleotides agree with TRBD2. Germline V gene lookup returns CDR1 WNHNN and CDR2 SYGVQD (reference sequence). The V gene end was trimmed by 3 bases and the J gene end by 0 bases; junction bases not matched to a gene: 9. This CDR3 region has 17 residues.